This record looks at one T cell receptor beta chain sequence and its context. This entry is derived from a study of technical replicates of blood from a handful of donors. The CDR3 covers 12 residues. Germline CDR1 is GTSNPN and CDR2 is SVGIG (reference sequence). The J segment lost 5 bases and the V segment lost 4 bases, leaving 3 bases of the junction unmatched. The data were produced by immunoSEQ multiplex PCR, yet TCRdb's version contains in-frame clones alone and is incomplete. The sample includes about 71,000 clones, roughly 92% of them seen just once. The material sequenced was T cells isolated from PBMCs. This chain connects TRBV30 to TRBJ2-5; 8 positions agree with TRBD2. This sequence originates from a human donor in good health. DNA of the CDR3: TGTGCCTGGAAGTTAGCGGGGGAGACCCAGTACTTC. Translated: CAWKLAGETQYF.